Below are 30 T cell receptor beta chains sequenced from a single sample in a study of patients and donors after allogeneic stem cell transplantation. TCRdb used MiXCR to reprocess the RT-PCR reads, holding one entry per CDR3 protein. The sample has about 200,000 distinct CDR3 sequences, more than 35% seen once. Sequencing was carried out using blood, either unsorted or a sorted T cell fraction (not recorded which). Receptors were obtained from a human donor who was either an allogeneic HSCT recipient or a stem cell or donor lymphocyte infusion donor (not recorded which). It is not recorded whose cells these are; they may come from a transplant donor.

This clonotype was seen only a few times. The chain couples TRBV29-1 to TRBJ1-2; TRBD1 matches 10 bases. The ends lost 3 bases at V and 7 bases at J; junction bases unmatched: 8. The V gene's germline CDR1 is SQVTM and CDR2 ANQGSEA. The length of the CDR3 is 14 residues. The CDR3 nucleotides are TGCAGCGTTGATCCGGGACAGGGGACTGCTGGCTACACCTTC. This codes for CSVDPGQGTAGYTF. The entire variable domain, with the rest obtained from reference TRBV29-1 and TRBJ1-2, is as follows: SAVISQKPSRDICQRGTSLTIQCQVDSQVTMMFWYRQQPGQSLTLIATANQGSEATYESGFVIDKFPISRPNLTFSTLTVSNMSPEDSSIYLCSVDPGQGTAGYTFGSGTRLTVV.

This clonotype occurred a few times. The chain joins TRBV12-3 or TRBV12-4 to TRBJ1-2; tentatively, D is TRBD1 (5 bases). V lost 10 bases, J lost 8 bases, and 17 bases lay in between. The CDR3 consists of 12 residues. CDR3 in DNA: TGTGCCATCTCCCCCGGGACGGCAGGCTACACCTTC. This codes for CAISPGTAGYTF.

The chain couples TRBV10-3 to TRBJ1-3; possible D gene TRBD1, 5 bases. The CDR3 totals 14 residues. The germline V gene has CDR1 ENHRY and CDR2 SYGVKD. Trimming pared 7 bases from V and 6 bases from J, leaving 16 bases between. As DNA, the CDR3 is TGTGCCATCAAGAGGGCAGGGTCGGTAAACACCATATATTTT. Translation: CAIKRAGSVNTIYF.

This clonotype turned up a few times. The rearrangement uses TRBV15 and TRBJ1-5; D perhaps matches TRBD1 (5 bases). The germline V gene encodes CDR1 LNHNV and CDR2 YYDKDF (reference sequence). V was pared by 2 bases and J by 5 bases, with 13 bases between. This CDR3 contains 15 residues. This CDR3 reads CATSRHYGGDQPQHF. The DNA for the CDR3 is TGTGCCACCAGCAGACATTATGGGGGGGATCAGCCCCAGCATTTT.

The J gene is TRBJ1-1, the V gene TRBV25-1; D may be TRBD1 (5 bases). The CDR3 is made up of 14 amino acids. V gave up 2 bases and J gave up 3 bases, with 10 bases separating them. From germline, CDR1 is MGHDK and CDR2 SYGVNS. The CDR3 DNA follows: TGTGCCAGCAGTGAAATCCAGGGAGACACTGAAGCTTTCTTT. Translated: CASSEIQGDTEAFF.

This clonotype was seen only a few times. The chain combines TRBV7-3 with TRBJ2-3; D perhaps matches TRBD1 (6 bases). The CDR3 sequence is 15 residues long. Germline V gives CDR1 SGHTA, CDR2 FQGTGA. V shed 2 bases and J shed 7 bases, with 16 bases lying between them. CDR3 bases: TGTGCCAGCAGCTTAGCCGGGCAGGGGTTGAATACGCAGTATTTT. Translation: CASSLAGQGLNTQYF.

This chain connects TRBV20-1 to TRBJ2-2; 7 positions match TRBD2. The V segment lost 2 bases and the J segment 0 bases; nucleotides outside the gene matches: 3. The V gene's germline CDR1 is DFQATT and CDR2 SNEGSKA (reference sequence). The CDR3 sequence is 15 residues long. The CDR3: CSARRDYPNTGELFF. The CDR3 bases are TGCAGTGCTAGAAGGGACTACCCGAACACCGGGGAGCTGTTTTTT.

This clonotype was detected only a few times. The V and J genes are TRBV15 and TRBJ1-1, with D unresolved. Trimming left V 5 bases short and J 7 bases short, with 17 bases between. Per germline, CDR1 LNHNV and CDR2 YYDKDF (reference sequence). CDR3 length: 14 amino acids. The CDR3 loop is CATSVNREQNEAFF. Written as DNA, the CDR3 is TGTGCCACCAGCGTTAATAGGGAACAGAATGAAGCTTTCTTT. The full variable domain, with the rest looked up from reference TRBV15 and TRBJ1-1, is DAMVIQNPRYQVTQFGKPVTLSCSQTLNHNVMYWYQQKSSQAPKLLFHYYDKDFNNEADTPDNFQSRRPNTSFCFLDIRSPGLGDTAMYLCATSVNREQNEAFFGQGTRLTVV.

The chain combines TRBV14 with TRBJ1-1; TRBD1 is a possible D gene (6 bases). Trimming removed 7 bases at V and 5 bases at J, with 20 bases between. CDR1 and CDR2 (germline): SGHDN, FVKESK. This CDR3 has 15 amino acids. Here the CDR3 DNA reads TGTGCCAGCACCCTGGGGGGGGCGAGGTTGACTGAAGCTTTCTTT. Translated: CASTLGGARLTEAFF. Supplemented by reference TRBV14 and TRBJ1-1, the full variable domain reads EAGVTQFPSHSVIEKGQTVTLRCDPISGHDNLYWYRRVMGKEIKFLLHFVKESKQDESGMPNNRFLAERTGGTYSTLKVQPAELEDSGVYFCASTLGGARLTEAFFGQGTRLTVV.

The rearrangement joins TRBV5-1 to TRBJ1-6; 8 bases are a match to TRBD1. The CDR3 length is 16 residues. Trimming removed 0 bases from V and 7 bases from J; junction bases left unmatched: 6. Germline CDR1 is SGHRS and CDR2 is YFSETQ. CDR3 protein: CASSLVAGGRNSPLHF. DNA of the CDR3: TGCGCCAGCAGCTTGGTGGCAGGGGGCCGGAATTCACCCCTCCACTTT.

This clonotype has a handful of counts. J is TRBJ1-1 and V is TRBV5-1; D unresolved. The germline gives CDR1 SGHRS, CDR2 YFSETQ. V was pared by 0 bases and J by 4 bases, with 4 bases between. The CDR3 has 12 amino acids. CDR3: CASSLDLTEAFF. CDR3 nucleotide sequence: TGCGCCAGCAGCTTGGATCTCACTGAAGCTTTCTTT. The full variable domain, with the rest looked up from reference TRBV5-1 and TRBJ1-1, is KAGVTQTPRYLIKTRGQQVTLSCSPISGHRSVSWYQQTPGQGLQFLFEYFSETQRNKGNFPGRFSGRQFSNSRSEMNVSTLELGDSALYLCASSLDLTEAFFGQGTRLTVV.

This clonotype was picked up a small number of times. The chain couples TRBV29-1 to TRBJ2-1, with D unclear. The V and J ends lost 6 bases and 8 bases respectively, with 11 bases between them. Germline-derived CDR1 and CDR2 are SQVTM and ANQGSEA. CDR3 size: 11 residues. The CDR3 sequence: CSVAGDHEQFF. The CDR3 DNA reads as TGCAGCGTCGCAGGTGACCATGAGCAGTTCTTC.

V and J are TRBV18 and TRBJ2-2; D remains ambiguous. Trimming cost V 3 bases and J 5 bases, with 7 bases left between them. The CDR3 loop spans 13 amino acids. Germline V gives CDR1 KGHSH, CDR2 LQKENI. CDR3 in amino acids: CASSPAATGELFF. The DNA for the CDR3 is TGTGCCAGCTCACCGGCGGCTACCGGGGAGCTGTTTTTT.

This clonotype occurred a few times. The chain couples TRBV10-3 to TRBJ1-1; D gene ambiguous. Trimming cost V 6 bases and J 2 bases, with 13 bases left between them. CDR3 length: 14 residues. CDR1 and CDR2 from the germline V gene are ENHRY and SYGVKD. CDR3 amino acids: CAIRLSAVNTEAFF. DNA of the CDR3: TGTGCCATCAGATTGTCGGCTGTAAACACTGAAGCTTTCTTT.

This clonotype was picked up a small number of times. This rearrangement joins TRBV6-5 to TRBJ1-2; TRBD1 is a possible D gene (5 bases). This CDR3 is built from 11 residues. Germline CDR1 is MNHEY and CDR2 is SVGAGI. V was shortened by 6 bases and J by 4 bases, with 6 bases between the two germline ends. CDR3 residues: CASSDSYGYTF. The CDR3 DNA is TGTGCCAGCAGCGACAGCTATGGCTACACCTTC.

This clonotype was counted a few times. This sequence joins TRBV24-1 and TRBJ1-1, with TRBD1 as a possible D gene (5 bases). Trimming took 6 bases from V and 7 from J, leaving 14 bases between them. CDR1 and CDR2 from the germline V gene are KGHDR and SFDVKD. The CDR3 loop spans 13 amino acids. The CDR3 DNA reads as TGTGCCACCAGTCCCGGATGGGGGAATGAAGCTTTCTTT. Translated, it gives CATSPGWGNEAFF.

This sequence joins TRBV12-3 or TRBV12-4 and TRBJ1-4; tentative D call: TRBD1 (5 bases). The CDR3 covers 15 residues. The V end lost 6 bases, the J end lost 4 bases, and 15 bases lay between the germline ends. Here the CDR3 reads CASRLTGTSNEKLFF. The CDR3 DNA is TGTGCCAGCAGACTAACCGGGACTAGTAATGAAAAACTGTTTTTT.

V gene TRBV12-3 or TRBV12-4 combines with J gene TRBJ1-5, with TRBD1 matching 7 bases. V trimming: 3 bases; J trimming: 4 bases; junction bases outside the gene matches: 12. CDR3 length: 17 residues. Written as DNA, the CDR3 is TGTGCCAGCAGTTTCTCCTACAGGGGCTTCCGAAATCAGCCCCAGCATTTT. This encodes CASSFSYRGFRNQPQHF.

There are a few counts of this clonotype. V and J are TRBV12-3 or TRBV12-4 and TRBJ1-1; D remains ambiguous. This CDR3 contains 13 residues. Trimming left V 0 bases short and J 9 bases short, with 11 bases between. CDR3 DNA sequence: TGTGCCAGCAGTTTAGCAGAACTAGGGAAAGCTTTCTTT. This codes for CASSLAELGKAFF.

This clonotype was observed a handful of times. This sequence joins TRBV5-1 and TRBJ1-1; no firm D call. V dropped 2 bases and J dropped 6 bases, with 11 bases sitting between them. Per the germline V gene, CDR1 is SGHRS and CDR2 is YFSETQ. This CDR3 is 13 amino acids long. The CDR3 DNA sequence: TGCGCCAGCAGCTTTGACTGGGAAGCTGAAGCTTTCTTT. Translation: CASSFDWEAEAFF.

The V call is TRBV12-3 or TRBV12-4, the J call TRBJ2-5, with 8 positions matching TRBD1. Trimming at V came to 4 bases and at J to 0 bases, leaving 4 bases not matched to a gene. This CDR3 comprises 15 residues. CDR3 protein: CASSSKTGDQETQYF. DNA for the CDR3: TGTGCCAGCAGTTCAAAGACAGGGGACCAAGAGACCCAGTACTTC.

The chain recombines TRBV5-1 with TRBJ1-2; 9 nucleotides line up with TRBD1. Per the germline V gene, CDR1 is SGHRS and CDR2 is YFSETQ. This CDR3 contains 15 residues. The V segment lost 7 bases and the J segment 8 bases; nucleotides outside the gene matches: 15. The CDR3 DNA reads TGCGCCAGCCACTTCGGGGACAGGGACGCTGGCGGCTACACCTTC. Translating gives CASHFGDRDAGGYTF.

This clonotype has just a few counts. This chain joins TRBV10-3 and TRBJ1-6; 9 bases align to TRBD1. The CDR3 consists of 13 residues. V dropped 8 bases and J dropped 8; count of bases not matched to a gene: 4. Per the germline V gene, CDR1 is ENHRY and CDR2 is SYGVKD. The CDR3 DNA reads TGTGCCATCCGACAGGGGGGGGATTCACCCCTCCACTTT. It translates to CAIRQGGDSPLHF.

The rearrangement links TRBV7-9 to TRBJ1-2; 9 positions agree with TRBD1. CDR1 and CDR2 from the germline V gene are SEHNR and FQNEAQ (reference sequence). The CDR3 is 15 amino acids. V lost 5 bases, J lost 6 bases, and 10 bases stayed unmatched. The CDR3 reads CASSLGTGWFHGYTF. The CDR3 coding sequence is TGTGCCAGCAGCCTCGGGACAGGGTGGTTTCATGGCTACACCTTC.

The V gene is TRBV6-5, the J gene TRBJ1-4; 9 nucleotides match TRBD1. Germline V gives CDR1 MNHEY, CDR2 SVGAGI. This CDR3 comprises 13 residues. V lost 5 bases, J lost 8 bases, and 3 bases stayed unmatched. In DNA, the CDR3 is TGTGCCAGCAGTAGGGACAGGGACGAAAAACTGTTTTTT. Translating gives CASSRDRDEKLFF.

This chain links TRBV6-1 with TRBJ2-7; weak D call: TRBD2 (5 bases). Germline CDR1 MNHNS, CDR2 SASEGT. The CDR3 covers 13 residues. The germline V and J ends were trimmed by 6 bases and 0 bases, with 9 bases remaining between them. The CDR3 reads CASRPTSSYEQYF. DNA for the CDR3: TGTGCCAGCAGACCAACTAGCTCCTACGAGCAGTACTTC.

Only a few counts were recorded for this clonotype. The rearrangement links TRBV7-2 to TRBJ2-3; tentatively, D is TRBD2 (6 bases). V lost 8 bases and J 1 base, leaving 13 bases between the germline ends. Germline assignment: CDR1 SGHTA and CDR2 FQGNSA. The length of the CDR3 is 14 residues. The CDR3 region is CASGGLLGTDTQYF. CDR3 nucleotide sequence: TGTGCCAGCGGTGGACTACTCGGCACAGATACGCAGTATTTT.

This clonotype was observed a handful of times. The CDR3 reads CASSGTWDEQYF. The CDR3 coding sequence is TGTGCCAGCAGCGGAACCTGGGATGAGCAGTACTTC. This chain connects TRBV28 to TRBJ2-7; no definite D call. V lost 6 bases to trimming and J lost 7 bases, with 13 bases between them. Germline CDR1 reads MDHEN; CDR2 reads SYDVKM. The CDR3 has 12 amino acids.

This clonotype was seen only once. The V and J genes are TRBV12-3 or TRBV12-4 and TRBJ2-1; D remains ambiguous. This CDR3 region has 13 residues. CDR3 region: CVSAPWTLNEQFF. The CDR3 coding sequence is TGTGTCTCAGCCCCCTGGACCCTCAATGAGCAGTTCTTC.

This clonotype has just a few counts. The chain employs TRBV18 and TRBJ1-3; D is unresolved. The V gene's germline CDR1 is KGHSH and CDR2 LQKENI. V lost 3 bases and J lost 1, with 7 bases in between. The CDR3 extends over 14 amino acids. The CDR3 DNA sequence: TGTGCCAGCTCACCCGCACAATCTGGAAACACCATATATTTT. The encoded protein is CASSPAQSGNTIYF.